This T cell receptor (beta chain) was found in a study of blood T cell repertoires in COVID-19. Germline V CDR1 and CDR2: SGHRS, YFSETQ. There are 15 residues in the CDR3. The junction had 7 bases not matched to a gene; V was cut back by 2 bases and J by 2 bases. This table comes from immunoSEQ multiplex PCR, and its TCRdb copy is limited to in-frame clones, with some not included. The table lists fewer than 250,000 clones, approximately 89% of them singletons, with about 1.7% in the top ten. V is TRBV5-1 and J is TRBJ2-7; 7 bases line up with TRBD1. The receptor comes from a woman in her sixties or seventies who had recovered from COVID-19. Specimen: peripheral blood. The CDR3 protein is CASSLYGQVTYEQYF. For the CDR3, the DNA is TGCGCCAGCAGCTTATACGGACAGGTGACCTACGAGCAGTACTTC.